The table lists the clone carrying this T cell receptor (beta chain) with many counts. Its antigen is unknown. Universal primer sites and UMIs were introduced during 5'RACE template-switching synthesis of TCR cDNA. In TCRdb, the 5' RACE reads were re-called with MiXCR into one record per CDR3 protein. The data contain about 68,000 distinct CDR3 sequences, more than 6.5% of them singletons. The data derive from a study of T cells after yellow fever vaccination. As for the study in general: Fractions of limited cellularity were prepared by means of SMART-Seq v4 Ultra Low Input. Regarding the study as a whole: A large majority of primary-vaccination clones showed up again after the booster (approximately 96% CD4, around 90% CD8). CD4 and CD8 compartments shared a small share of clonotypes.

Trimming took off 3 bases at V and 4 bases at J, with 13 bases between the two ends. CDR1 SGHAT and CDR2 FQNNGV come from the germline V gene. This CDR3 region has 15 residues. The receptor was derived from a man aged 18-30 years who received the YFV17D yellow fever vaccine. The sample here was CD8+ T cells sorted from PBMCs, taken about 49 days after the first yellow fever vaccination. The rearrangement links TRBV11-2 to TRBJ1-5; D remains ambiguous. The CDR3 DNA follows: TGTGCCAGCAGCTTCGACCTCGAGGGTAATCAGCCCCAGCATTTT. Encoded protein: CASSFDLEGNQPQHF.